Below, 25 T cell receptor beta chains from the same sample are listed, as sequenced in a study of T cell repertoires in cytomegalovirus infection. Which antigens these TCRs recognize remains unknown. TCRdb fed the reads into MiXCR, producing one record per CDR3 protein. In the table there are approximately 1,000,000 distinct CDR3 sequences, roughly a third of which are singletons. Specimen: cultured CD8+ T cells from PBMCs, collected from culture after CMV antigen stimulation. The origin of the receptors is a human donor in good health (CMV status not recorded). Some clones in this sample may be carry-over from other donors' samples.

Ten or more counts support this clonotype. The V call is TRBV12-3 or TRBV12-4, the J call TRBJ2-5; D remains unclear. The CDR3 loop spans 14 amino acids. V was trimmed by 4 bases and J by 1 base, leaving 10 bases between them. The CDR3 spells CASSWPTVQETQYF. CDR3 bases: TGTGCCAGCAGTTGGCCGACGGTCCAAGAGACCCAGTACTTC.

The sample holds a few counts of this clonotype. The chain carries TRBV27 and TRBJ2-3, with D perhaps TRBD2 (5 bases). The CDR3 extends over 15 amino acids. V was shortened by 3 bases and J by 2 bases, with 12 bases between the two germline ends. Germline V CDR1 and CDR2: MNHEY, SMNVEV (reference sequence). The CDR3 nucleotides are TGTGCCAGCAGTTTTTTCGCAGACTACACAGATACGCAGTATTTT. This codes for CASSFFADYTDTQYF.

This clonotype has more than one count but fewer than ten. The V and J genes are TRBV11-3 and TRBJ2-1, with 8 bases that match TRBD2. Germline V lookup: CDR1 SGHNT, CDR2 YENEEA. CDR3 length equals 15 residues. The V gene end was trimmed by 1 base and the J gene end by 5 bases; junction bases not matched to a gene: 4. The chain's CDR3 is CASSLAQRGHNEQFF. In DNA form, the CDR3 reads TGTGCCAGCAGCTTAGCCCAGCGGGGGCACAATGAGCAGTTCTTC.

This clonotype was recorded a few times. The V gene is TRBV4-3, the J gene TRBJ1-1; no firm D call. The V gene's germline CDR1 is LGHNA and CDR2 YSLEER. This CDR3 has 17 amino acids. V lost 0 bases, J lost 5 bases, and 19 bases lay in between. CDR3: CASSQDRVKTTWTEAFF. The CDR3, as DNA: TGCGCCAGCAGCCAAGATAGGGTGAAGACGACATGGACTGAAGCTTTCTTT.

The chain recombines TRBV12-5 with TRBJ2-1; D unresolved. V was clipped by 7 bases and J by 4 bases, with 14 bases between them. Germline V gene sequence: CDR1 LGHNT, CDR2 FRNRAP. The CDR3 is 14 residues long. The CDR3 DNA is TGTGCTAGTGCCCTTGGTAGGCTTTACAATGAGCAGTTCTTC. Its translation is CASALGRLYNEQFF.

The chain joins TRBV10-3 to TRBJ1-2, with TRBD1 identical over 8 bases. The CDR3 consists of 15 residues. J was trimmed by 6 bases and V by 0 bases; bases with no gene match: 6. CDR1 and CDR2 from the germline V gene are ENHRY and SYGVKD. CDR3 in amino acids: CAISESHRGSDGYTF. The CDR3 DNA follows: TGTGCCATCAGTGAGTCGCACAGGGGGAGCGATGGCTACACCTTC.

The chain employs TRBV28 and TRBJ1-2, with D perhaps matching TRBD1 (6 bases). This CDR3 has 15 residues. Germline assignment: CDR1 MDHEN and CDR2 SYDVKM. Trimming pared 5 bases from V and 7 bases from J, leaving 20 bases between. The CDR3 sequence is CASSPQQSGVLGYTF. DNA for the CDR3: TGTGCCAGCAGTCCGCAACAATCAGGGGTTCTTGGCTACACCTTC.

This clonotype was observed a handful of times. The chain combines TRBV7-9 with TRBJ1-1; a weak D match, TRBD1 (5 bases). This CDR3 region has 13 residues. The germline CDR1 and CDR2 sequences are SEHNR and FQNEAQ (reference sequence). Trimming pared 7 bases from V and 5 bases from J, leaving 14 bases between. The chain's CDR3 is CASNWGGGTEAFF. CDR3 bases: TGTGCCAGCAATTGGGGGGGAGGTACTGAAGCTTTCTTT.

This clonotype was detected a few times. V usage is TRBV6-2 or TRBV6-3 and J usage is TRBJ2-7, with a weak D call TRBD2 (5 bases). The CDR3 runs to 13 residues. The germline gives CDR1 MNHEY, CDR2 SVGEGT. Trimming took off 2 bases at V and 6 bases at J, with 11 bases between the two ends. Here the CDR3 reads CASSYMGEGEQYV. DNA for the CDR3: TGTGCCAGCAGTTACATGGGAGAGGGCGAGCAGTACGTC.

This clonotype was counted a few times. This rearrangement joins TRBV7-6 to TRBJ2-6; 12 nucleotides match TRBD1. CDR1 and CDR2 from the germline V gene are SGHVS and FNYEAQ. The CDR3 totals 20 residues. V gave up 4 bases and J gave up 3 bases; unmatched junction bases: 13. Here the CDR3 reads CASSSSLEGQGALGANVLTF. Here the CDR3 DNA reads TGTGCCAGCAGCTCCTCTCTCGAGGGACAGGGGGCGCTTGGGGCCAACGTCCTGACTTTC.

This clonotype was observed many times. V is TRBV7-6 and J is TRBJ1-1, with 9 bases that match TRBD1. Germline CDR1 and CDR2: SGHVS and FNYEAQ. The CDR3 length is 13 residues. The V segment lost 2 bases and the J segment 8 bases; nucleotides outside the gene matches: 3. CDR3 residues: CASSLRTGAEAFF. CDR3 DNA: TGTGCCAGCAGCTTACGGACAGGGGCCGAAGCTTTCTTT.

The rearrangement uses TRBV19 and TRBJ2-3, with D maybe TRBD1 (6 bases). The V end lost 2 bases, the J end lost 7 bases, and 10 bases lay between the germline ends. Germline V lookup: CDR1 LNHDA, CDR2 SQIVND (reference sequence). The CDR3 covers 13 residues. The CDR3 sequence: CASSISGQNTQYF. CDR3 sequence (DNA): TGTGCCAGTAGTATATCCGGACAGAATACGCAGTATTTT.

The DNA for the CDR3 is TGTGCCAGCAGCCACATAGGACAGGGGAATGAGCAGTTCTTC. It is translated as CASSHIGQGNEQFF. The J gene is TRBJ2-1, the V gene TRBV7-6; TRBD1 matches 9 bases. The V gene's germline CDR1 is SGHVS and CDR2 FNYEAQ. The CDR3 runs to 14 residues. J was trimmed by 7 bases and V by 5 bases; bases with no gene match: 6.

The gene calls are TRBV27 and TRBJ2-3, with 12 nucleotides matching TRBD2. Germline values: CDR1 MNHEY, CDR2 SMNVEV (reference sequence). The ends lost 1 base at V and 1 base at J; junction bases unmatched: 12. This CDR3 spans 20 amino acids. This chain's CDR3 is CASSLWGGLAGGLGTDTQYF. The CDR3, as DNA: TGTGCCAGCAGTTTATGGGGGGGGCTAGCGGGGGGGCTCGGCACAGATACGCAGTATTTT.

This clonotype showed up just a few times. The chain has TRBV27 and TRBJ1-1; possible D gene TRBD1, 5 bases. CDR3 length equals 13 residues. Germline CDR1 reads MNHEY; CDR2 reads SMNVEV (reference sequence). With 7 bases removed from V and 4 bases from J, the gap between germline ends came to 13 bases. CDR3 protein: CASKRAGFTEAFF. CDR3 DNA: TGTGCCAGCAAACGGGCAGGGTTCACTGAAGCTTTCTTT.

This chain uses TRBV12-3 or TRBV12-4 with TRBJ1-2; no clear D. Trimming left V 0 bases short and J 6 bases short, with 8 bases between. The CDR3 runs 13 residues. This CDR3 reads CASSLAPRNGYTF. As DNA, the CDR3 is TGTGCCAGCAGTTTAGCTCCACGGAATGGCTACACCTTC.

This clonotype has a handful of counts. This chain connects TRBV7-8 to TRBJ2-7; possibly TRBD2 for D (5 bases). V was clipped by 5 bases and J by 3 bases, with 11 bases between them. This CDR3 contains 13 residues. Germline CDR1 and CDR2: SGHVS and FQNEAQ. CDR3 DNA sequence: TGTGCCAGCAGCCCCCGAGAGGGCTACGAGCAGTACTTC. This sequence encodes CASSPREGYEQYF.

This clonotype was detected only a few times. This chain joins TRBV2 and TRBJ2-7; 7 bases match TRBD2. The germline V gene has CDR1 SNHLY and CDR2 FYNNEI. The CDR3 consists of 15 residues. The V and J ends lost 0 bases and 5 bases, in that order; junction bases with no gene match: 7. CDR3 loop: CASSEAPGLLNEQYF. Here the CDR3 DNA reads TGTGCCAGCAGTGAAGCGCCGGGACTATTGAACGAGCAGTACTTC.

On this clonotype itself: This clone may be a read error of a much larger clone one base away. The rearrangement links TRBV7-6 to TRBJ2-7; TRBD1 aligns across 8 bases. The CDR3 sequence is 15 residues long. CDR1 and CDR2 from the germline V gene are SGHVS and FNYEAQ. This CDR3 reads CVSSLPGQETYEQYF. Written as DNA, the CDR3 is TGTGTCAGCAGCTTACCGGGACAGGAGACCTACGAGCAGTACTTC.

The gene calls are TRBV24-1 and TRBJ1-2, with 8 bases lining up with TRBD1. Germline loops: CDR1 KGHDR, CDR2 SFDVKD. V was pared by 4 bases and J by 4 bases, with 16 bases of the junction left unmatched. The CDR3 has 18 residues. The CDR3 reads CATSEGPGQAEGIYGYTF. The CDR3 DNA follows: TGTGCCACCAGTGAGGGACCGGGACAGGCCGAGGGGATCTATGGCTACACCTTC.

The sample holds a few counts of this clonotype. The CDR3 DNA sequence: TGTGCTAGTGGTTCCTACAACCATGGCTACACCTTC. Amino acid sequence: CASGSYNHGYTF. The V gene is TRBV12-5, the J gene TRBJ1-2; no clear D gene. V was trimmed by 4 bases and J by 6 bases, leaving 9 bases between them. Germline V gives CDR1 LGHNT, CDR2 FRNRAP. This CDR3 spans 12 amino acids.

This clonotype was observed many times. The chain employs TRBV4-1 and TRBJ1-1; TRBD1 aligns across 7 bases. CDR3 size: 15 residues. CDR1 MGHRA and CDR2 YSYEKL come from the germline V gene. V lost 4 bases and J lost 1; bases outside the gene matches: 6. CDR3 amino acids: CASSRQDRENTEAFF. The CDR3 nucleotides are TGCGCCAGCAGCCGACAAGACAGGGAGAACACTGAAGCTTTCTTT.

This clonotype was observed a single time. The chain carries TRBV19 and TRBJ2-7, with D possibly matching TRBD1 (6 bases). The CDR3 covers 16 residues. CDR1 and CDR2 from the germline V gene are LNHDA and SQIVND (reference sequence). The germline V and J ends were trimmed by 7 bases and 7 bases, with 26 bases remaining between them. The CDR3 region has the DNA TGTGCCAGTACCGGTCCGGGGACAAGGGGCTCTCGGGAGCAGTACTTC. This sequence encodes CASTGPGTRGSREQYF.

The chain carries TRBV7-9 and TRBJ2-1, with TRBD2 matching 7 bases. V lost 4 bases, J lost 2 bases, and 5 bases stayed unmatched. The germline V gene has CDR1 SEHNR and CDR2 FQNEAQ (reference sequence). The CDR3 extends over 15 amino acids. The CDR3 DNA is TGTGCCAGCAGCTGGGACTACCTGCCCTACAATGAGCAGTTCTTC. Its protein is CASSWDYLPYNEQFF.

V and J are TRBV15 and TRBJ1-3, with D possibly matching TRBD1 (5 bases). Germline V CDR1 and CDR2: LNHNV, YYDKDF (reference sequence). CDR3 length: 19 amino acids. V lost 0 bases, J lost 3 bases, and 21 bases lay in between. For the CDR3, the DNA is TGTGCCACCAGCAGAGATAGGGGTTCAACAGGTTTCGGTGGAAACACCATATATTTT. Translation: CATSRDRGSTGFGGNTIYF.